A single sample is the source of the 8 T cell receptor beta chains below, sequenced in a study of siplizumab effects on memory and regulatory T cells. TCRdb's copy holds only in-frame clones and misses some; the assay was immunoSEQ multiplex PCR. Among over 100,000 clones, around 92% were seen once, and the ten largest hold around 0.75%. Sequencing was carried out using Tregs sorted from blood. The receptors come from a human donor in good health.

The chain joins TRBV27 to TRBJ2-7; 8 positions agree with TRBD2. V lost 10 bases and J lost 2; bases outside the gene matches: 7. This CDR3 is built from 13 residues. Germline CDR1 MNHEY, CDR2 SMNVEV (reference sequence). The CDR3 loop is CAIPGRGTYEQYF. CDR3 in DNA: TGTGCCATCCCCGGGAGGGGAACCTACGAGCAGTACTTC.

The rearrangement joins TRBV5-1 to TRBJ2-2; D gene ambiguous. The germline V and J ends were trimmed by 0 bases and 0 bases, with 18 bases remaining between them. Germline CDR1 reads SGHRS; CDR2 reads YFSETQ. The CDR3 contains 19 residues. Written as DNA, the CDR3 is TGCGCCAGCAGCTTGGCCTGGAAAATTGAACGGCCGAACACCGGGGAGCTGTTTTTT. Amino acids: CASSLAWKIERPNTGELFF.

This chain links TRBV10-2 with TRBJ2-2; 10 nucleotides agree with TRBD2. This CDR3 region has 16 residues. Germline V lookup: CDR1 WSHSY, CDR2 SAAADI. The V gene end was trimmed by 4 bases and the J gene end by 4 bases; junction bases not matched to a gene: 6. CDR3 residues: CASSGAGGLITGELFF. The CDR3 coding sequence is TGCGCCAGCAGTGGAGCGGGGGGGCTGATCACCGGGGAGCTGTTTTTT.

This chain uses TRBV5-1 with TRBJ2-5; no reliable D call. Deletions cut 0 bases from V and 5 bases from J, with 14 bases between. The CDR3 spans 15 residues. CDR1 SGHRS and CDR2 YFSETQ come from the germline V gene. CDR3: CASSLGLHVGETQYF. DNA for the CDR3: TGCGCCAGCAGCTTGGGTCTTCACGTGGGGGAGACCCAGTACTTC.

The chain couples TRBV6-5 to TRBJ1-4; D not resolved. Germline loops: CDR1 MNHEY, CDR2 SVGAGI. The CDR3 covers 13 residues. Deletions cut 8 bases from V and 1 base from J, with 8 bases between. CDR3 bases: TGTGCCAGCCAGGCTATAACTAATGAAAAACTGTTTTTT. This codes for CASQAITNEKLFF.

The V and J genes are TRBV6-5 and TRBJ2-7; TRBD1 agrees at 7 bases. This CDR3 is 13 amino acids long. Germline V gives CDR1 MNHEY, CDR2 SVGAGI. With V trimmed by 11 bases and J by 7 bases, 14 bases remained unmatched. CDR3 protein: CASRVTGSGEQYF. In DNA form, the CDR3 reads TGTGCCTCCAGGGTGACAGGGTCGGGAGAGCAGTACTTC.

The chain carries TRBV5-4 and TRBJ1-1; weak D call: TRBD1 (6 bases). Trimming pared 4 bases from V and 1 base from J, leaving 11 bases between. Germline assignment: CDR1 SGHNT and CDR2 YYREEE (reference sequence). The CDR3 runs 14 residues. CDR3 coding DNA: TGTGCCAGCAGCAGGCCGGGACAGAACACTGAAGCTTTCTTT. Protein sequence: CASSRPGQNTEAFF.

The chain joins TRBV2 to TRBJ2-2; 7 bases map to TRBD2. After removal of 4 bases from V and 4 bases from J, the junction contained 3 bases not matched to a gene. The CDR3 is made up of 14 amino acids. The V gene's germline CDR1 is SNHLY and CDR2 FYNNEI. CDR3 amino acids: CASSGLAGTGELFF. For the CDR3, the DNA is TGTGCCAGCAGTGGCTTAGCGGGCACCGGGGAGCTGTTTTTT.